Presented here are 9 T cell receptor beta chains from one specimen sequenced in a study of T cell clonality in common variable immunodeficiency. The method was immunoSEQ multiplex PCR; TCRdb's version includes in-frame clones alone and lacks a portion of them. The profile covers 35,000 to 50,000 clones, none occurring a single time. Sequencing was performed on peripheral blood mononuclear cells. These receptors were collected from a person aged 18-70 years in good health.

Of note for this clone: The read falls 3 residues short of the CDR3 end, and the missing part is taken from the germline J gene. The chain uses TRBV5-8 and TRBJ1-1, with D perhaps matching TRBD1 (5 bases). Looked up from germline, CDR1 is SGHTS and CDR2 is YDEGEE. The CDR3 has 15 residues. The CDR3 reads CASSLELGEVYEAFF. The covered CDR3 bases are TGTGCCAGCAGCTTGGAGTTAGGGGAGGTATACGAA.

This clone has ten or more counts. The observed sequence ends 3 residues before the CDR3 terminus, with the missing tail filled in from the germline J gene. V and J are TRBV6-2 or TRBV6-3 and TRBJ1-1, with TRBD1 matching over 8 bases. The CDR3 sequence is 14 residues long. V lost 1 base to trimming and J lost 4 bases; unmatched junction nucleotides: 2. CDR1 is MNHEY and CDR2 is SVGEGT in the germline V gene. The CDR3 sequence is CASSYYRGTTEAFF. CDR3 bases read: TGTGCCAGCAGTTACTACAGGGGGACCACTGAA.

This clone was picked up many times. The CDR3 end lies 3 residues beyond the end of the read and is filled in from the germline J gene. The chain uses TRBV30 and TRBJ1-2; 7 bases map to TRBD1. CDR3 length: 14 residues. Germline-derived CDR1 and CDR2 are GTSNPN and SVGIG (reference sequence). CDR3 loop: CAYQGEGASRGYTF. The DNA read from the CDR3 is TGTGCCTACCAGGGGGAGGGGGCGTCTCGGGGC. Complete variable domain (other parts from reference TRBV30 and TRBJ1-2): SQTIHQWPATLVQPVGSPLSLECTVEGTSNPNLYWYRQAAGRGLQLLFYSVGIGQISSEVPQNLSASRPQDRQFILSSKKLLLSDSGFYLCAYQGEGASRGYTFGSGTRLTVV.

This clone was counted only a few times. Here the CDR3 reads CASSESTGGNQPQYF. The CDR3 bases that were read are TGTGCCAGTAGTGAATCGACAGGCGGGAATCAGCCG. This chain joins TRBV19 and TRBJ2-3; D assignment may be TRBD1 or TRBD2 (6 bases each). The read terminates 3 residues before the CDR3 end, so the remaining end is supplied by the germline J gene. Germline V gene sequence: CDR1 LNHDA, CDR2 SQIVND (reference sequence). This CDR3 is built from 15 residues.

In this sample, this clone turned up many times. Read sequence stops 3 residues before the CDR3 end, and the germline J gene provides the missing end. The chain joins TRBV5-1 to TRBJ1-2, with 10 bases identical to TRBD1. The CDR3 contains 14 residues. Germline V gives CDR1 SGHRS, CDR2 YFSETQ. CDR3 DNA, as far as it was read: TGCGCCAGCAGCACGGGACAGGGGTACGAGGGC. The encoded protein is CASSTGQGYEG. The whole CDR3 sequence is CASSTGQGYEGYTF.

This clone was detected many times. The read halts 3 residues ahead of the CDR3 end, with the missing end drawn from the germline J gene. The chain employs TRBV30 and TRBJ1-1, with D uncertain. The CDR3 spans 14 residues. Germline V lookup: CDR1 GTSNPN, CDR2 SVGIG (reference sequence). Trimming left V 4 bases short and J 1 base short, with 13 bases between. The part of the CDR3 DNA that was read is TGTGCCTGGAACAAGGGAAGCGGGAACACTGAA. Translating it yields CAWNKGSGNTE. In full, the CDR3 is CAWNKGSGNTEAFF.

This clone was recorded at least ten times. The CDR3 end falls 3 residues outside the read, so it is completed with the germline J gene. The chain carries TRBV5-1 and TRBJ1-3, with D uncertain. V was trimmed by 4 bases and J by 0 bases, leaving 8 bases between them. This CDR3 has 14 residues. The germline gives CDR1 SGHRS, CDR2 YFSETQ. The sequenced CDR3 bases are TGCGCCAGCAGCAAGGGCAGCTCTGGAAACACC. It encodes CASSKGSSGNT. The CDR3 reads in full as CASSKGSSGNTIYF. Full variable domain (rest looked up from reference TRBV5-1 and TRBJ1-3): KAGVTQTPRYLIKTRGQQVTLSCSPISGHRSVSWYQQTPGQGLQFLFEYFSETQRNKGNFPGRFSGRQFSNSRSEMNVSTLELGDSALYLCASSKGSSGNTIYFGEGSWLTVV.

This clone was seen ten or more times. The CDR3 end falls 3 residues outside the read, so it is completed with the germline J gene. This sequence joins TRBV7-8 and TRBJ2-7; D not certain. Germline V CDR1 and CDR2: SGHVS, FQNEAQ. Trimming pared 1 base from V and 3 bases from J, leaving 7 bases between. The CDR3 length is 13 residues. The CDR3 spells CASSLDTLYEQYF. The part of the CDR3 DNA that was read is TGTGCCAGCAGCTTAGACACCCTCTACGAG.

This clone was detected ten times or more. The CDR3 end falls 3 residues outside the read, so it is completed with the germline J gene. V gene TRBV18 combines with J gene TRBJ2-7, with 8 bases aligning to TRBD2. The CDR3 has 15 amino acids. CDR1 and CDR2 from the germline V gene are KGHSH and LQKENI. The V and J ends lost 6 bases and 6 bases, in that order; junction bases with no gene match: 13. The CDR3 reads CASSRGGDGRREQYF. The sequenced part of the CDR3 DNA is TGTGCCAGCTCTCGGGGGGGAGACGGGAGACGCGAG.